This is a list of T cell receptor beta chains from one sample in a study of blood T cell repertoires in COVID-19. Sequenced by immunoSEQ multiplex PCR; TCRdb stores in-frame clones only, minus some. The table lists about 29,000 clones, over 75% of them singletons, with roughly 15% in the top ten. The sequenced sample consisted of peripheral blood. The source is a man aged 80 or over with acute or convalescent COVID-19. Each CDR3 is given with its conserved first and last residue. Fields, in order: V gene, clone size, J gene, D gene, CDR3 length, CDR3 DNA, CDR3 protein. A D gene is named only where the DNA matches it firmly. The size entry is marked missing in some rows and otherwise reads once, few, many or a size class.

TRBV20-1	.	TRBJ1-2	.	11	TGCAGTGCTGGTCGAGGAACTGGCTACACCTTC	CSAGRGTGYTF
TRBV28	.	TRBJ1-6	TRBD1	14	TGTGCCAGCTGGACAGGGGTTGGTAATTCACCCCTCCACTTT	CASWTGVGNSPLHF
TRBV5-1	.	TRBJ2-5	TRBD2	18	TGCGCCAGCAGCTTGGTTACTAGCGGGGGGGCCGGGAAAGAGACCCAGTACTTC	CASSLVTSGGAGKETQYF
TRBV6-1	.	TRBJ1-1	.	13	TGTGCCTGCAGAGACTATCCGAACACTGAAGCTTTCTTT	CACRDYPNTEAFF
TRBV7-9	.	TRBJ1-1	.	15	TGTGCCAGCAGCTTAGACGGGGGGCGTCGGACTGAAGCTTTCTTT	CASSLDGGRRTEAFF
TRBV18	.	TRBJ2-2	.	13	TGTGCCAGCTCACTTCCTACGTCCGGGGAGCTGTTTTTT	CASSLPTSGELFF
TRBV19	.	TRBJ1-2	.	15	TGTGCCACCACACAACGCACAGGGACCCGGGGAGGCTACACCTTC	CATTQRTGTRGGYTF
TRBV19	.	TRBJ1-4	.	17	TGTGCCAGTAGGGGTCAGACCCACAGGAGCTTTAATGAAAAACTGTTTTTT	CASRGQTHRSFNEKLFF
TRBV24-1	once	TRBJ2-4	TRBD2	14	TGTGCCACCAGTGACCCGAGGGAGGGCAACATTCAGTACTTC	CATSDPREGNIQYF
TRBV30	.	TRBJ1-5	.	12	TGTGCCTGGAGTTTGGCGGTTCAGCCCCAGCATTTT	CAWSLAVQPQHF
TRBV6-5	.	TRBJ1-6	TRBD1	15	TGTGCCAGCAGTTACAACAGGGGTCCGGATTCACCCCTCCACTTT	CASSYNRGPDSPLHF
TRBV28	.	TRBJ1-5	TRBD1	15	TGTGCCAGCTACACCGGGACAGGGGGCTGGCAGCCCCAGCATTTT	CASYTGTGGWQPQHF
TRBV15	.	TRBJ1-4	.	14	TGTGCCACCAGCAGATACAGGAGAAATGAAAAACTGTTTTTT	CATSRYRRNEKLFF
TRBV7-6	once	TRBJ2-2	.	15	TGTGCCAGCAGTTCCGCCCTAGCGAACACCGGGGAGCTGTTTTTT	CASSSALANTGELFF